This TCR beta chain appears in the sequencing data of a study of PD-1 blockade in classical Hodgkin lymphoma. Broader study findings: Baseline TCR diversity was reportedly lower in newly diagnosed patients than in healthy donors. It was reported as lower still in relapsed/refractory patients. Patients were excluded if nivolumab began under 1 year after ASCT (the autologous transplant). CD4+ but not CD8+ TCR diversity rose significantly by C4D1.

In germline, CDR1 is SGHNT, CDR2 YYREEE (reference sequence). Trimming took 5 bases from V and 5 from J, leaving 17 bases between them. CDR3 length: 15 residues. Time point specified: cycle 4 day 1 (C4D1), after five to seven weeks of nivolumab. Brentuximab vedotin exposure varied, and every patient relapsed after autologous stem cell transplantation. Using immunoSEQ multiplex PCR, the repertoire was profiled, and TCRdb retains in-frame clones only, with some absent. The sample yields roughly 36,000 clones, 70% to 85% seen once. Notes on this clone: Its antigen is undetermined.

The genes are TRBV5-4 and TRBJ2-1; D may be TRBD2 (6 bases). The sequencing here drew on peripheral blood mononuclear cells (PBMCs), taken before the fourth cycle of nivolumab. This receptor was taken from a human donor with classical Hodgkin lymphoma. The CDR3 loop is CASSLGKTRDNEQFF. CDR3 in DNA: TGTGCCAGCAGTCTTGGAAAGACTAGGGACAATGAGCAGTTCTTC.